The 9 T cell receptor beta chains given below trace back to one sample, sequenced in a study of T cell repertoires in cytomegalovirus infection. These TCRs are of unknown antigen specificity. From the reads, TCRdb called clonotypes with MiXCR, one entry per CDR3 protein. The sample has approximately 390,000 distinct CDR3 sequences; 34% are singletons. This specimen consisted of cultured PBMCs, obtained from culture after CMV antigen stimulation. These receptors originate from a human donor in good health (CMV status not recorded). Some clones in this sample may be carry-over from other donors' samples.

This clonotype turned up a few times. The genes are TRBV5-1 and TRBJ2-1; 13 bases line up with TRBD2. Germline V gene lookup returns CDR1 SGHRS and CDR2 YFSETQ. V shed 4 bases, J shed 9 bases, and the junction held 10 bases outside the gene matches. The CDR3 loop spans 16 amino acids. Here the CDR3 DNA reads TGCGCCAGCAGCGCACGGACTAGCGGGAGTAAAAGTGAGCAGTTCTTC. Translating gives CASSARTSGSKSEQFF.

The CDR3 nucleotides are TGCGCCAGCAGTTTTGACATCACAGATACGCAGTATTTT. Amino acid sequence: CASSFDITDTQYF. V gene TRBV5-1 combines with J gene TRBJ2-3, with D unresolved. The CDR3 is 13 residues long. Germline V gene data show CDR1 as SGHRS and CDR2 as YFSETQ. The V gene lost 5 bases and the J gene lost 2 bases, with 9 bases spanning the gap.

The chain has TRBV5-4 and TRBJ2-1; tentatively, D is TRBD2 (6 bases). The CDR3 consists of 16 residues. Trimming shortened V by 0 bases and J by 4 bases, and 14 bases separated the two germline ends. Germline V gene data show CDR1 as SGHNT and CDR2 as YYREEE (reference sequence). The CDR3 bases are TGTGCCAGCAGCTTGGCCGGGAGTTTAGGATACAATGAGCAGTTCTTC. This codes for CASSLAGSLGYNEQFF. Together with reference TRBV5-4 and TRBJ2-1, the CDR3 gives the full variable domain: ETGVTQSPTHLIKTRGQQVTLRCSSQSGHNTVSWYQQALGQGPQFIFQYYREEENGRGNFPPRFSGLQFPNYSSELNVNALELDDSALYLCASSLAGSLGYNEQFFGPGTRLTVL.

The chain couples TRBV20-1 to TRBJ2-7, with 7 positions matching TRBD1. The germline gives CDR1 DFQATT, CDR2 SNEGSKA (reference sequence). J gave up 4 bases and V 6 bases, and 9 bases lay outside the gene matches. The CDR3 extends over 13 amino acids. This chain's CDR3 is CSAIDRAGYEQYF. The CDR3 region has the DNA TGCAGTGCCATCGACAGGGCGGGTTACGAGCAGTACTTC.

Only a few counts were recorded for this clonotype. The chain links TRBV15 to TRBJ2-3, with 7 bases lining up with TRBD1. The trim removed 5 bases at V and 10 bases at J, leaving 12 bases unmatched. Per germline, CDR1 LNHNV and CDR2 YYDKDF (reference sequence). This CDR3 region has 14 residues. CDR3 nucleotide sequence: TGTGCCACCAGCTCTACTATCGGGACAGTGCCGCAGTATTTT. It is translated as CATSSTIGTVPQYF.

This clonotype was picked up a small number of times. The genes are TRBV29-1 and TRBJ1-1, with D possibly matching TRBD1 (6 bases). The CDR3 is 13 residues long. From germline, CDR1 is SQVTM and CDR2 ANQGSEA. V was pared by 4 bases and J by 3 bases, with 12 bases between. The CDR3 nucleotides are TGCAGCGTTGCGGGAACAGGGTACACTGAAGCTTTCTTT. It encodes CSVAGTGYTEAFF.

This rearrangement joins TRBV14 to TRBJ2-3; 8 nucleotides align to TRBD1. CDR3 size: 15 residues. Looked up from germline, CDR1 is SGHDN and CDR2 is FVKESK. The V and J ends lost 1 base and 6 bases, in that order; junction bases with no gene match: 6. The DNA for the CDR3 is TGTGCCAGCAGCCAAGCACCGGACAGGGCGGATACGCAGTATTTT. This translates into CASSQAPDRADTQYF.

This chain uses TRBV6-2 or TRBV6-3 with TRBJ2-1; 8 nucleotides line up with TRBD2. The trim removed 2 bases at V and 0 bases at J, leaving 6 bases unmatched. CDR1 and CDR2 (germline): MNHEY, SVGEGT. The CDR3 is made up of 17 amino acids. The DNA of the CDR3 is TGTGCCAGCAGTTACGACCTAGCGGGTAGCTCCTACAATGAGCAGTTCTTC. Residues: CASSYDLAGSSYNEQFF.

In this sample, this clonotype turned up a few times. The CDR3 bases are TGCAGCGTTGATACAGGGGGACCTGGGGCCAACGTCCTGACTTTC. Encoded protein: CSVDTGGPGANVLTF. The rearrangement uses TRBV29-1 and TRBJ2-6; 8 nucleotides match TRBD1. CDR3 size: 15 residues. The V segment lost 3 bases and the J segment 2 bases; nucleotides outside the gene matches: 3. The germline V gene encodes CDR1 SQVTM and CDR2 ANQGSEA.